These T cell receptor beta chains were read from a single sample in a study of blood T cell repertoires in COVID-19. Generated by immunoSEQ multiplex PCR, the TCRdb table keeps only in-frame clones and is missing some. The repertoire has under 450,000 clones, about 89% of them found once; the top ten carry less than 2%. The sample taken for sequencing was peripheral blood. These receptors originate from a woman aged 40 to 55 with COVID-19, enrolled during active disease. Both conserved end residues are part of each CDR3. The D gene is left open where the match is weak. Clone size, where shown, is once, few, many, or a class for clones that have expanded.

j_call | v_call | d_call | clone_size | cdr3_aa | cdr3_nt
TRBJ1-1 | TRBV15 | NA | few | CATSRDRHSGEAFF | TGTGCCACCAGCAGAGATCGCCATAGTGGTGAAGCTTTCTTT
TRBJ2-2 | TRBV12-3/TRBV12-4 | NA | NA | CASTNTGELFF | TGTGCCAGCACAAACACCGGGGAGCTGTTTTTT
TRBJ2-7 | TRBV27 | NA | NA | CASRFGYEQYF | TGTGCCAGCAGATTCGGTTACGAGCAGTACTTC
TRBJ1-1 | TRBV19 | TRBD1 | NA | CASTIQGKNTEAFF | TGTGCCAGTACCATACAGGGGAAGAACACTGAAGCTTTCTTT
TRBJ2-6 | TRBV28 | TRBD2 | NA | CASSSPPGGRTGANVLTF | TGTGCCAGCAGTTCGCCGCCGGGAGGGAGGACAGGGGCCAACGTCCTGACTTTC
TRBJ1-5 | TRBV2 | NA | NA | CASSTLRGGSGSNQPQHF | TGTGCCAGCAGTACCTTACGCGGGGGGAGTGGAAGCAATCAGCCCCAGCATTTT
TRBJ1-1 | TRBV5-1 | NA | NA | CASSPQGFRTATEAFF | TGCGCCAGCAGCCCTCAAGGCTTCAGGACAGCTACTGAAGCTTTCTTT
TRBJ1-1 | TRBV19 | TRBD1 | NA | CASSDRGSTEAFF | TGTGCCAGTAGTGACAGGGGGAGCACTGAAGCTTTCTTT
TRBJ1-2 | TRBV5-4 | TRBD1 | NA | CASSSGGTGGPLGGYTF | TGTGCCAGCAGCTCCGGCGGGACAGGGGGCCCCCTAGGGGGCTACACCTTC
TRBJ1-2 | TRBV19 | NA | NA | CASSTQGYGYTF | TGTGCCAGTAGCACACAGGGCTATGGCTACACCTTC
TRBJ2-3 | TRBV7-3 | TRBD1 | NA | CASSLQGQGGTDTQYF | TGTGCCAGCAGCTTACAAGGACAGGGTGGCACAGATACGCAGTATTTT
TRBJ2-5 | TRBV24-1 | NA | NA | CATSDRTGLETQYF | TGTGCCACCAGTGACCGTACAGGGTTGGAGACCCAGTACTTC
TRBJ2-3 | TRBV6-2/TRBV6-3 | TRBD1 | NA | CASSKDRADTQYF | TGTGCCAGCAGTAAAGACAGGGCTGATACGCAGTATTTT
TRBJ1-5 | TRBV7-2 | TRBD1 | NA | CASSKGDRGGQPQHF | TGTGCCAGCAGCAAAGGGGACAGGGGGGGTCAGCCCCAGCATTTT
TRBJ1-1 | TRBV7-2 | TRBD1 | NA | CASSPDWDSTEAFF | TGTGCCAGCAGCCCGGATTGGGACAGCACTGAAGCTTTCTTT